The present TCR beta chain was sequenced within a study of post-analysis software for immune sequencing data. Study-level points and caveats: In patients, 4 to 6 TRBV segments were more frequent than in controls, with TRBV5-6, TRBV5-1 and TRBV20-1 among them.

Unique molecular identifiers had been added to the TCR beta cDNA libraries. TCRdb recomputed calls from the PCR reads with MiXCR, one row per CDR3 protein. The sample contains a few hundred thousand distinct CDR3 sequences, approximately 34% of which appear only once. This clonotype was found a few times. Its target is unknown. Germline values: CDR1 MGHRA, CDR2 YSYEKL. The CDR3 spans 16 residues. J lost 4 bases, V lost 5 bases, and 12 bases had no gene match. The rearrangement joins TRBV4-1 to TRBJ2-3, with TRBD1 matching 7 bases. The sequence derives from a girl aged 2 to 17 with multiple sclerosis. Source material: blood. Written as DNA, the CDR3 is TGCGCCAGCAGCTCGATACAGGGGTGGTTGTCAGATACGCAGTATTTT. It specifies CASSSIQGWLSDTQYF.